Given below is one T cell receptor (beta chain) in context. The data derive from a study of blood T cell repertoires in COVID-19. With V trimmed by 5 bases and J by 10 bases, 2 bases remained unmatched. Germline CDR1 reads LNHDA; CDR2 reads SQIVND (reference sequence). This CDR3 is 13 amino acids long. In the original workflow: From reference gene primer amplification, estimates of nucleated cell counts were derived. The assay was immunoSEQ multiplex PCR, and TCRdb's table has in-frame clones only and misses some. V and J calls and clone size come straight from that table; D and trimming were deduced from the DNA. The table records about 170,000 clones, 90% to 95% of them present only once.

The V call is TRBV19, the J call TRBJ2-1, with 13 bases identical to TRBD2. The sequence came from a woman aged 45-59 years with acute or convalescent COVID-19. The specimen was peripheral blood. CDR3 DNA sequence: TGTGCCAGTAGTCAGGGACTAGCGGGGGAGCAGTTCTTC. It specifies CASSQGLAGEQFF.